One T cell receptor beta chain is described in this entry. Its antigen is still unknown. Base quality data are lacking; no much larger clone is found one base away. These data belong to a study of T cells after posttransplantation cyclophosphamide (dated by TCRdb to the mid-2010s). Describing the broader study: Using TRB sequencing, the study followed how the T cell repertoire reconstituted after myeloablative bone marrow transplantation in which posttransplantation cyclophosphamide served as GVHD prophylaxis. Antigen receptor sequencing was done on samples from 35 PTCy-treated patients and from approximately 17 related bone marrow donors of those patients. Blood from all 35 or so PTCy patients who had 1-year posttransplant specimens underwent TRB sequencing. In 3 patients, TRB sequencing was also performed on up to about 3 more blood samples taken 2 to 5.2 years after transplant, and in 4 patients, pretransplant blood was also TRB-sequenced. Because TRA and TRB clonality correlated tightly in roughly nine samples, the subsequent TCR analyses were limited to TRB only. Public TRB sequences were searched against a database of over 3,000 sequences associated with responses to pathogens, tumor antigens, self-antigens and alloantigens. What the authors observed across the whole study: Across fewer than 50 patients, recipient CMV seropositivity and CMV reactivation were highly associated with TRB clonality; PTCy diversity was similar to CNI/methotrexate controls. At 1-2 months, donor-recipient similarity was low but rose over the first year, and the later blood repertoires were often dominated by donor CD8+ memory clones. The TRB repertoires of T cells infiltrating skin or GI tract showed only limited overlap with the TRB repertoires of T cells in blood.

CDR1 SGHTS and CDR2 YDEGEE are derived from the germline V gene. Spanning cysteine to phenylalanine, the CDR3 consists of 12 amino acids. The sequence is cut down to CDR3 DNA, 36 bases in frame from base 1. Trimming removed 5 bases from V and 5 bases from J, leaving 11 bases between the germline ends. Peripheral blood samples were provided by related bone marrow donors on the day of marrow donation. Peripheral blood and bone marrow mononuclear cells were isolated by Ficoll-Hypaque density centrifugation and cryopreserved. TRB sequencing was run on genomic DNA with either the immunoSEQ assay at survey resolution or the hsTCRB kit. The paper's processing steps were these. The immunoSEQ software handled the initial read processing, while the LymphoSeq R package was used for the repertoire analyses. Clonality was computed as 1 minus normalized Shannon entropy, and a Gini coefficient was also calculated for each TRB dataset. Phenotypes of unsorted samples were inferred by mapping TRB sequences from sorted subsets of the recipient or donor onto unsorted samples of the same recipient. Drawn from immuneACCESS, this table holds only the in-frame rearrangements with V and J called that TCRdb kept. Clones are partly lost; checked studies trace under half to an unresolved V gene and leave the rest unexplained. V and J calls and clone size are as listed in that table; D and trimming were resolved from the DNA. Here the sample has tens of thousands of clones; almost 95% occur a single time. The top ten hold less than 3.5% of the sample.

The rearrangement combines TRBV5-8 with TRBJ2-7, with the D gene uncertain. The sample consisted of PBMCs. The TCR was taken from a woman aged 45-60 years in good health and a related stem cell transplant donor. The DNA is as follows: TGTGCCAGCAGTCTGGCCAGGAACGAGCAGTACTTC. This is translated as CASSLARNEQYF.